The TCR beta chain described here comes from a study of blood T cell repertoires in COVID-19. Study information: PBMCs, B-cell-depleted T cells, or T cells provided the cDNA or gDNA that made up the material.

Participants spanned ages about 18 to 100 years and resided in 20 to 25 US areas. The ends lost 1 base at V and 8 bases at J; junction bases unmatched: 9. The CDR3 runs 15 residues. Germline CDR1 and CDR2: SGHTA and FQGNSA. Sequenced by immunoSEQ multiplex PCR; TCRdb stores in-frame clones only, minus some. The data show 250,000 to 300,000 clones, 88% seen once. Sequencing was performed on PBMCs or T cells enriched from blood (not recorded which). The TCR comes from a woman in her thirties who had recovered from COVID-19. The V call is TRBV7-2, the J call TRBJ1-2, with 8 positions matching TRBD1. The CDR3 reads CASSLVTGDREGYTF. CDR3 nucleotide sequence: TGTGCCAGCAGCTTAGTGACAGGGGATCGTGAAGGCTACACCTTC.